Below, 9 T cell receptor beta chains from the same sample are listed, as sequenced in a study of cytomegalovirus exposure and HLA in healthy donors. The PCR made use of 60 Vbeta and 13 Jbeta primers. The assay was immunoSEQ multiplex PCR, and TCRdb's table has in-frame clones only and misses some. This table holds roughly 120,000 clones, 70% to 80% found once. Sequencing was carried out using PBMCs. The receptor source for this set is a man aged 40-49 years in good health and CMV-seronegative.

The chain is built from TRBV4-2 and TRBJ1-2; D unclear. CDR3 length: 16 residues. Trimming left V 0 bases short and J 11 bases short, with 22 bases between. CDR1 and CDR2 from the germline V gene are LGHNA and YNFKEQ. CDR3 in DNA: TGTGCCAGCAGCCAAGACCAGTTGGCCGCTATGTTGGAGTACACCTTC. Translation: CASSQDQLAAMLEYTF.

The table lists this clone with a count of one. V usage is TRBV5-1 and J usage is TRBJ2-1; the D is unclear. The ends were cut back, 0 bases at V and 7 bases at J, with 14 bases in the middle. Per the germline V gene, CDR1 is SGHRS and CDR2 is YFSETQ. The CDR3 contains 15 residues. As DNA, the CDR3 is TGCGCCAGCAGCTTGGTAGTGACACCCTTAAATGAGCAGTTCTTC. Protein product: CASSLVVTPLNEQFF.

Only a few counts were recorded for this clone. CDR3 amino acids: CASSETSGGPDTQYF. The CDR3 DNA reads TGTGCCAGCAGTGAAACTAGCGGGGGCCCAGATACGCAGTATTTT. The chain has TRBV6-1 and TRBJ2-3; 11 bases agree with TRBD2. This CDR3 is built from 15 residues. The junction had 2 bases not matched to a gene; V was cut back by 2 bases and J by 4 bases. Germline V CDR1 and CDR2: MNHNS, SASEGT.

The chain couples TRBV5-4 to TRBJ2-3; the match to TRBD2 covers 8 bases. The CDR3 is made up of 15 amino acids. Germline assignment: CDR1 SGHNT and CDR2 YYREEE (reference sequence). The V segment lost 1 base and the J segment 3 bases; nucleotides outside the gene matches: 4. CDR3 sequence reads: CASSLTSGWTDTQYF. CDR3 bases: TGTGCCAGCAGCTTGACTAGCGGATGGACAGATACGCAGTATTTT. The full variable domain, its missing parts supplied by reference TRBV5-4 and TRBJ2-3, is ETGVTQSPTHLIKTRGQQVTLRCSSQSGHNTVSWYQQALGQGPQFIFQYYREEENGRGNFPPRFSGLQFPNYSSELNVNALELDDSALYLCASSLTSGWTDTQYFGPGTRLTVL.

The chain combines TRBV10-2 with TRBJ2-2; no definite D call. V lost 6 bases and J 3 bases, leaving 5 bases between the germline ends. This CDR3 is 12 amino acids long. Germline values: CDR1 WSHSY, CDR2 SAAADI. CDR3 loop: CASRDYTGELFF. The CDR3 DNA is TGCGCCAGCAGAGACTACACCGGGGAGCTGTTTTTT.

The chain couples TRBV5-1 to TRBJ1-1, with 9 bases that match TRBD1. The germline V gene has CDR1 SGHRS and CDR2 YFSETQ. The CDR3 spans 14 residues. Germline trimming cut 5 bases from V and 0 bases from J; bases unmatched to any gene: 2. In DNA, the CDR3 is TGCGCCAGCAGAGGACAGGGGTTGAACACTGAAGCTTTCTTT. Translation: CASRGQGLNTEAFF.

This chain joins TRBV29-1 and TRBJ1-2; 10 bases agree with TRBD1. In germline, CDR1 is SQVTM, CDR2 ANQGSEA. The CDR3 is made up of 13 amino acids. With 6 bases clipped from V and 3 bases from J, the junction kept 4 bases outside the gene matches. The DNA for the CDR3 is TGCAGCGTATGGACAGGGGGAGACTATGGCTACACCTTC. The encoded protein is CSVWTGGDYGYTF.

The chain couples TRBV4-3 to TRBJ1-6, with D possibly being TRBD1 (6 bases). CDR3 size: 17 residues. The germline V gene encodes CDR1 LGHNA and CDR2 YSLEER. The germline V and J ends were trimmed by 1 base and 6 bases, with 16 bases remaining between them. In DNA, the CDR3 is TGCGCCAGCAGCCAAGTGACAGGATCCCTGGGTAATTCACCCCTCCACTTT. Translation: CASSQVTGSLGNSPLHF.

This chain joins TRBV30 and TRBJ2-7, with D tentatively TRBD1 (6 bases). This CDR3 has 15 amino acids. Germline-derived CDR1 and CDR2 are GTSNPN and SVGIG (reference sequence). V shed 8 bases and J shed 0 bases, with 20 bases lying between them. The CDR3 here is CALLDRLKYSYEQYF. Here the CDR3 DNA reads TGTGCCCTTCTCGACAGGCTAAAATACTCCTACGAGCAGTACTTC.